This T cell receptor beta chain was sequenced during a study of CD8+ T cells in alopecia areata. Sample treatment: oral pan-JAK inhibitor, 5-10 mg twice daily. The sequencing template was cDNA reverse transcribed from extracted RNA. The method was immunoSEQ multiplex PCR; TCRdb's version includes in-frame clones alone and lacks a portion of them. The data hold approximately 300,000 clones, with 58% observed a single time. The sample consisted of CD4+ T cells sorted from blood, taken at week 24, from a patient treated with tofacitinib. The clonotype comes from a human donor with alopecia areata.

CDR3 DNA: TGCGCCAGCAGTGAGTCGGGGGTTTCCAAAAACATTCAGTACTTC. This encodes CASSESGVSKNIQYF. The chain carries TRBV10-2 and TRBJ2-4; the D call may be TRBD1 or TRBD2 (5 bases each). The germline V gene encodes CDR1 WSHSY and CDR2 SAAADI. V dropped 0 bases and J dropped 2 bases, with 8 bases sitting between them. This CDR3 contains 15 residues.